What follows is one TCR beta chain and its context. Germline CDR1 LNHDA, CDR2 SQIVND (reference sequence). The CDR3 spans 15 residues. V lost 6 bases, J lost 2 bases, and 9 bases stayed unmatched. RNA transcripts yielded amplified TCR beta CDR3 regions. HTBI primers were the set used in a first-round RT-PCR of the TCR CDR3. TCRdb passed the multiplex PCR reads through MiXCR, listing each CDR3 protein once. The sample shows 560,000 or so distinct CDR3 sequences, more than 45% of them seen only once. This entry is derived from a study of T cells in Graves' hyperthyroidism and ophthalmopathy. The chain has TRBV19 and TRBJ1-2; 7 bases line up with TRBD1. This sequence originates from a woman aged 18-30 years with Graves' hyperthyroidism. Sequenced material: peripheral blood or thyroid tissue (not recorded which). CDR3 region: CASRDRTGANYGYTF. The CDR3 coding sequence is TGTGCCAGTAGGGACAGGACAGGAGCGAACTATGGCTACACCTTC.